The 13 T cell receptor beta chains given below trace back to one sample, sequenced in a study of beta chain features in type 1 diabetes. Expressed TCRB transcripts were sequenced because the isolated RNA had all been reverse transcribed beforehand. Repertoires were generated with immunoSEQ multiplex PCR, while TCRdb's copy carries only in-frame clones and drops some. This repertoire shows around 300,000 clones, 9.5% to 11% found once; its top ten account for about 0.015%. Sequencing was performed on naive CD4+ T cells from blood. These receptors originate from a woman younger than 45 in good health.

This clone was seen more than once but under ten times. This rearrangement joins TRBV6-1 to TRBJ2-1; 14 nucleotides match TRBD2. Per germline, CDR1 MNHNS and CDR2 SASEGT. CDR3 length: 17 residues. The V and J ends lost 3 bases and 9 bases, in that order; junction bases with no gene match: 10. Here the CDR3 reads CASSDPGTSGRWAEQFF. The CDR3, as DNA: TGTGCCAGCAGTGACCCGGGGACTAGCGGGAGATGGGCTGAGCAGTTCTTC.

This chain joins TRBV15 and TRBJ2-2; 7 bases map to TRBD2. Germline V gene sequence: CDR1 LNHNV, CDR2 YYDKDF (reference sequence). The CDR3 is made up of 17 amino acids. The ends lost 3 bases at V and 5 bases at J; junction bases unmatched: 12. For the CDR3, the DNA is TGTGCCACCAGCAGCGGGACTGGGAGGGGCCGAACCGGGGAGCTGTTTTTT. This gives the protein CATSSGTGRGRTGELFF.

This clone appeared a few times. The CDR3, as DNA: TGTGCCAGCAGTCCCGGACAGGGTAGGAGCAATGAGCAGTTCTTC. It yields the protein CASSPGQGRSNEQFF. V is TRBV27 and J is TRBJ2-1; 8 bases line up with TRBD1. The CDR3 consists of 15 residues. With V trimmed by 5 bases and J by 6 bases, 9 bases remained unmatched. Germline assignment: CDR1 MNHEY and CDR2 SMNVEV (reference sequence).

V and J are TRBV9 and TRBJ2-3; D not certain. Germline V gene data show CDR1 as SGDLS and CDR2 as YYNGEE. This CDR3 contains 12 residues. V was clipped by 4 bases and J by 4 bases, with 7 bases between them. The CDR3 DNA reads TGTGCCAGCAGCCGCCCGGCAGATACGCAGTATTTT. Protein: CASSRPADTQYF.

In its sample, this clone was seen a few times. The rearrangement links TRBV29-1 to TRBJ2-2; TRBD1 matches 7 bases. Germline CDR1 SQVTM, CDR2 ANQGSEA. CDR3 length equals 15 residues. Trimming took 6 bases from V and 3 from J; bases not matched to a gene: 10. The CDR3 spells CSVRTGSPDTGELFF. The CDR3 coding sequence is TGCAGCGTCCGGACAGGCTCCCCCGACACCGGGGAGCTGTTTTTT.

This clone was counted between two and nine times. The chain recombines TRBV6-5 with TRBJ2-1; 8 bases map to TRBD2. V shed 6 bases, J shed 11 bases, and the junction held 6 bases outside the gene matches. Germline CDR1 MNHEY, CDR2 SVGAGI. The CDR3 runs 12 residues. The CDR3 nucleotides read TGTGCCAGCAGCCAAAAGCGGGAGAAGCAGTTCTTC. This gives the protein CASSQKREKQFF.

V gene TRBV18 combines with J gene TRBJ2-1; D possibly corresponds to TRBD2 (5 bases). CDR1 is KGHSH and CDR2 is LQKENI in the germline V gene. The CDR3 covers 16 residues. Trimming left V 1 base short and J 4 bases short, with 14 bases between. This CDR3 reads CASSPRRTGEYNEQFF. The CDR3 DNA is TGTGCCAGCTCACCACGGAGGACTGGAGAATACAATGAGCAGTTCTTC.

The chain employs TRBV9 and TRBJ1-5; 8 nucleotides agree with TRBD1. V lost 3 bases, J lost 7 bases, and 6 bases stayed unmatched. CDR1 and CDR2 from the germline V gene are SGDLS and YYNGEE. The CDR3 spans 14 residues. In DNA, the CDR3 is TGTGCCAGCAGCGGAGGACAGGGTGGACAGCCCCAGCATTTT. It encodes CASSGGQGGQPQHF.

V is TRBV9 and J is TRBJ2-5; TRBD2 is a possible D gene (6 bases). CDR3 size: 15 residues. Trimming took off 0 bases at V and 3 bases at J, with 12 bases between the two ends. The germline V gene has CDR1 SGDLS and CDR2 YYNGEE. The CDR3 sequence: CASSVGVSGKETQYF. The CDR3 DNA follows: TGTGCCAGCAGCGTAGGGGTTAGCGGAAAAGAGACCCAGTACTTC.

On this clone: Other DNA sequences of this sample code for an identical CDR3. The chain joins TRBV28 to TRBJ2-1; TRBD2 matches at 7 bases. CDR3 length: 15 amino acids. The V and J ends lost 3 bases and 4 bases, in that order; junction bases with no gene match: 6. Germline assignment: CDR1 MDHEN and CDR2 SYDVKM. The DNA for the CDR3 is TGTGCCAGCAGTTTCGGGGGGACGGGTTACAATGAGCAGTTCTTC. Translating it yields CASSFGGTGYNEQFF.

To note about this clone: The same CDR3 arises from other DNA sequences in this sample as well. The rearrangement joins TRBV7-2 to TRBJ2-1; a weak D match, TRBD2 (5 bases). This CDR3 is 15 amino acids long. Germline-derived CDR1 and CDR2 are SGHTA and FQGNSA. V lost 1 base and J lost 0, with 7 bases in between. CDR3 sequence: CASSLDGSSYNEQFF. CDR3 bases: TGTGCCAGCAGCTTAGATGGGAGCTCCTACAATGAGCAGTTCTTC.

This clone was found a few times. This chain joins TRBV10-3 and TRBJ2-3, with TRBD2 matching over 11 bases. The germline gives CDR1 ENHRY, CDR2 SYGVKD. With V trimmed by 8 bases and J by 0 bases, 1 base remained unmatched. The CDR3 length is 14 residues. CDR3 in amino acids: CAIRTSGSTDTQYF. The CDR3 DNA follows: TGTGCCATCCGGACTAGCGGGAGCACAGATACGCAGTATTTT.

The chain carries TRBV7-9 and TRBJ2-1; D may be TRBD1 (6 bases). The CDR3 has 16 amino acids. The germline CDR1 and CDR2 sequences are SEHNR and FQNEAQ (reference sequence). Trimming cost V 5 bases and J 3 bases, with 17 bases left between them. This chain's CDR3 is CASSLQGLADYNEQFF. CDR3 nucleotide sequence: TGTGCCAGCAGCCTACAGGGCTTAGCCGACTACAATGAGCAGTTCTTC.